This TCR beta chain is from a study of PD-L1 blockade in urothelial cancer. The wider study: Blood was evaluated 3 weeks (second dose) and 6 weeks after therapy began.

Profiling relied on immunoSEQ multiplex PCR, and the TCRdb table lists in-frame clones only, not all of them. Of roughly 49,000 clones in the sample, around nine tenths are singletons; the top ten hold roughly 8.2%. Germline V gives CDR1 SGHRS, CDR2 YFSETQ. Trimming cost V 0 bases and J 7 bases, with 11 bases left between them. This CDR3 is 13 amino acids long. This clone counts as medium-sized (0.01 to 0.1%). Sequencing used PBMCs, obtained around atezolizumab (anti-PD-L1) treatment. V gene TRBV5-1 combines with J gene TRBJ2-7; weak D call: TRBD1 (6 bases). This receptor was taken from a man between 60 and 75 years old with urothelial cancer. The CDR3 DNA reads TGCGCCAGCAGCTTGGGGACAGAGGGAGAGCAGTACTTC. Translation gives CASSLGTEGEQYF.